One sample yielded the 29 T cell receptor beta chains listed below, sequenced in a study of CD4 and CD8 cells across lung adenocarcinoma regions. From the PCR reads, TCRdb called clonotypes with MiXCR, one entry per CDR3 protein. Here the sample spans about 25,000 distinct CDR3 sequences, around 50% being singletons. Sequenced material: CD4+ T cells from the center of a lung tumor. All receptors come from a male donor with lung adenocarcinoma. The CD4 and CD8 labels of this study may be unreliable.

A single count supports this clonotype. Germline is not matched at one junction end, which may reflect a read error. The chain couples TRBV27 to TRBJ2-3, with 11 positions matching TRBD2. CDR1 is MNHEY and CDR2 is SMNVEV in the germline V gene (reference sequence). This CDR3 contains 17 residues. DNA of the CDR3: TGTGCCAGCAGACCCGGGACTAGCGGCACTAGCACAGACATGCAGTATTTC. This codes for CASRPGTSGTSTDMQYF.

At least ten counts were recorded for this clonotype. This chain joins TRBV4-1 and TRBJ2-7; 15 nucleotides match TRBD2. The CDR3 extends over 18 amino acids. Germline CDR1 reads MGHRA; CDR2 reads YSYEKL. J was trimmed by 2 bases and V by 4 bases; bases with no gene match: 9. This chain's CDR3 is CASSPRGLAGGTTYEQYF. In DNA form, the CDR3 reads TGCGCCAGCAGCCCCCGGGGACTAGCGGGAGGAACTACCTACGAGCAGTACTTC.

The chain has TRBV6-1 and TRBJ2-3, with D possibly matching TRBD1 (5 bases). CDR3 length: 11 residues. Germline V CDR1 and CDR2: MNHNS, SASEGT. The CDR3 coding sequence is TGTGGGGGCAGTGACCAAGATACGCAGTATTTT. Amino acid sequence: CGGSDQDTQYF.

This clonotype has at least ten counts. J is TRBJ1-1 and V is TRBV7-6; no firm D call. Trimming removed 5 bases from V and 1 base from J, with 8 bases in between. The CDR3 has 13 residues. Germline V gives CDR1 SGHVS, CDR2 FNYEAQ. CDR3 region: CASSIEANTEAFF. In DNA, the CDR3 is TGTGCCAGCAGCATAGAAGCGAACACTGAAGCTTTCTTT.

Turning to this clonotype: The conserved phenylalanine or tryptophan is not found at the CDR3 terminus, so this likely reflects a read error. It is unclear where the CDR3 begins or ends on the DNA, so no DNA is shown, and the CDR3 is as TCRdb lists it. This chain joins TRBV10-2 and TRBJ2-6; the table's D call, TRBD1, was not checked against the DNA. The V gene's germline CDR1 is WSHSY and CDR2 SAAADI. The CDR3 spans 17 amino acids, including both terminal residues. The CDR3 protein is CASSEGRGRSGANDLAL.

This clonotype has more than one count but fewer than ten. This chain uses TRBV24-1 with TRBJ2-5; TRBD1 matches 8 bases. The V segment lost 1 base and the J segment 1 base; nucleotides outside the gene matches: 1. This CDR3 region has 15 residues. CDR1 KGHDR and CDR2 SFDVKD come from the germline V gene. The CDR3 is CATSDFDRGQETQYF. The CDR3 coding sequence is TGTGCCACCAGTGATTTCGACAGGGGCCAAGAGACCCAGTACTTC.

J is TRBJ2-5 and V is TRBV6-5, with D possibly being TRBD1 or TRBD2 (5 bases each). The closer fit of TRBJ2-7 to the DNA end suggests the J call may be wrong. CDR3 length equals 14 residues. Per germline, CDR1 MNHEY and CDR2 SVGAGI. CDR3 protein: CASSYRDAAYEQYF. The CDR3 bases are TGTGCCAGCAGTTACCGGGACGCTGCCTACGAGCAGTACTTC.

Notes on this clonotype: Because it lacks the conserved phenylalanine or tryptophan at the end, this CDR3 is likely a read error. Because the CDR3's place on the DNA is in doubt, the DNA is left out and the CDR3 is given as listed by TCRdb. V gene TRBV6-5 combines with J gene TRBJ2-5; the D call of TRBD1 is as the table states it, not checked on the DNA. Ends included, the CDR3 has 16 residues. CDR1 and CDR2 from the germline V gene are MNHEY and SVGAGI. CDR3 sequence: CASSSSSVGGAETQYL.

The V and J genes are TRBV4-1 and TRBJ2-7, with TRBD2 as a possible D gene (5 bases). V was trimmed by 2 bases and J by 2 bases, leaving 7 bases between them. From germline, CDR1 is MGHRA and CDR2 YSYEKL. The CDR3 runs to 13 residues. The CDR3 DNA is TGCGCCAGCAGCCAAACTAGTGCCTACGAGCAGTACTTC. Amino acids: CASSQTSAYEQYF.

The genes are TRBV12-5 and TRBJ2-3; 9 bases are shared with TRBD1. Germline CDR1 LGHNT, CDR2 FRNRAP. The J segment lost 3 bases and the V segment lost 10 bases, leaving 8 bases of the junction unmatched. This CDR3 region has 14 residues. This chain's CDR3 is CATKAGTGTDTQYF. CDR3 DNA: TGTGCTACCAAAGCCGGGACAGGGACAGATACGCAGTATTTT.

The chain recombines TRBV27 with TRBJ2-3; D is perhaps TRBD2 (7 bases). The J call may be mistaken, given a closer DNA end match to TRBJ2-7. This CDR3 comprises 17 residues. CDR1 is MNHEY, CDR2 SMNVEV, per germline (reference sequence). For the CDR3, the DNA is TGTGCCAGCAGTGCGGGCCGCGGGGGCTGTGGCCCAGATACGCAGTACTTC. This translates into CASSAGRGGCGPDTQYF.

The chain uses TRBV6-1 and TRBJ2-3; possible D gene TRBD2, 5 bases. Per germline, CDR1 MNHNS and CDR2 SASEGT. The CDR3 contains 16 residues. Trimming took 1 base from V and 11 from J, leaving 22 bases between them. The CDR3 region has the DNA TGTGCCAGCAGTGAAGTCGGCCCCCCGTGGACCGGGGAGCAGTATTTT. It translates to CASSEVGPPWTGEQYF.

In this sample, this clonotype turned up many times. V and J are TRBV10-3 and TRBJ2-2; 7 nucleotides line up with TRBD2. The germline CDR1 and CDR2 sequences are ENHRY and SYGVKD. Unmatched junction bases numbered 6, after V lost 4 bases and J lost 1 base. The CDR3 is 16 amino acids. The CDR3 nucleotides read TGTGCCATCAGTGGGGAGAAGCGGGGGAACACCGGGGAGCTGTTTTTT. It is translated as CAISGEKRGNTGELFF.

The rearrangement uses TRBV6-1 and TRBJ2-1; D gene ambiguous. V was shortened by 6 bases and J by 9 bases, with 15 bases between the two germline ends. The CDR3 runs to 13 residues. The germline gives CDR1 MNHNS, CDR2 SASEGT. DNA of the CDR3: TGTGCCAGCAGGAGCGTCGAGCATCGTGAGCAGTTCTTC. This sequence encodes CASRSVEHREQFF.

The chain carries TRBV12-3 or TRBV12-4 and TRBJ2-1; 10 bases agree with TRBD2. The CDR3 covers 15 residues. V dropped 3 bases and J dropped 5; count of bases not matched to a gene: 4. This CDR3 is CASSLGTSDHNEQFF. The CDR3 nucleotides read TGTGCCAGCAGTTTGGGGACTAGCGACCACAATGAGCAGTTCTTC.

The chain recombines TRBV11-2 with TRBJ2-7; 12 bases agree with TRBD1. Unmatched junction bases numbered 7, after V lost 5 bases and J lost 2 bases. This CDR3 is built from 16 residues. CDR1 and CDR2 from the germline V gene are SGHAT and FQNNGV. CDR3 loop: CASSRTGQGATYEQYF. The CDR3 region has the DNA TGTGCCAGCAGCCGGACGGGACAGGGGGCGACCTACGAGCAGTACTTC.

The rearrangement links TRBV6-2 or TRBV6-3 to TRBJ2-1; D is possibly TRBD2 (6 bases). The CDR3 extends over 14 amino acids. Germline V lookup: CDR1 MNHEY, CDR2 SVGEGT. The V gene lost 6 bases and the J gene lost 4 bases, with 13 bases spanning the gap. The CDR3 is CASRPRDLYNEQFF. The CDR3, as DNA: TGTGCCAGCAGACCGCGGGACTTATACAATGAGCAGTTCTTC.

This clonotype was observed many times. The J gene is TRBJ2-1, the V gene TRBV6-1, with 10 bases that match TRBD2. The J call may be mistaken, given a closer DNA end match to TRBJ2-5. Germline lookup yields CDR1 MNHNS and CDR2 SASEGT. This CDR3 region has 15 residues. The CDR3 sequence: CASSKGLAGEVTQYF. The CDR3 nucleotides are TGTGCCAGCAGCAAAGGGCTAGCGGGAGAGGTGACCCAGTACTTC.

In its sample, this clonotype is medium-sized. The chain employs TRBV6-1 and TRBJ1-2; D not resolved. Trimming removed 5 bases from V and 8 bases from J, with 15 bases in between. This CDR3 is 13 amino acids long. Germline V CDR1 and CDR2: MNHNS, SASEGT. The CDR3 coding sequence is TGTGCCAGCAGTCGGATGAGTTCGGACGGCTACACCTTC. Translation: CASSRMSSDGYTF.

As regards this clonotype: A junction boundary mismatches the germline segment, possibly from a read error. The chain is built from TRBV14 and TRBJ2-3, with TRBD2 identical over 8 bases. Germline V gene data show CDR1 as SGHDN and CDR2 as FVKESK. The CDR3 runs to 14 residues. CDR3: CAGSGGRVTDTQYF. CDR3 nucleotide sequence: TGTGCGGGGAGCGGGGGCCGTGTCACAGATACGCAGTATTTC. The whole variable domain, remainder taken from reference TRBV14 and TRBJ2-3, is EAGVTQFPSHSVIEKGQTVTLRCDPISGHDNLYWYRRVMGKEIKFLLHFVKESKQDESGMPNNRFLAERTGGTYSTLKVQPAELEDSGVYFCAGSGGRVTDTQYFGPGTRLTVL.

Concerning this clonotype itself: The junction differs from germline at one of its ends, possibly a read error. The J gene is TRBJ2-5, the V gene TRBV10-2; TRBD2 aligns across 7 bases. The CDR3 is 14 residues long. Germline CDR1 WSHSY, CDR2 SAAADI. In DNA form, the CDR3 reads TGTGCGGGGGAAGGGGTAGGTGGGCCAGAGACCCAGTATTTC. Translation: CAGEGVGGPETQYF.

This clonotype rates as medium-sized (0.01 to 0.1%). The rearrangement joins TRBV6-1 to TRBJ2-4; TRBD2 matches 15 bases. Trimming took 4 bases from V and 9 from J; bases not matched to a gene: 4. CDR3 length: 15 amino acids. CDR1 is MNHNS, CDR2 SASEGT, per germline. In DNA form, the CDR3 reads TGTGCCAGCAGTGCGGGACTAGCGGGAGGTGTCATTCAGTACTTC. This encodes CASSAGLAGGVIQYF.

This rearrangement joins TRBV4-2 to TRBJ1-4; D gene unclear. Trimming removed 0 bases at V and 1 base at J, with 3 bases between. The CDR3 is made up of 14 amino acids. Germline CDR1 and CDR2: LGHNA and YNFKEQ. In DNA form, the CDR3 reads TGTGCCAGCAGCCAAGACAGAACTAATGAAAAACTGTTTTTT. Encoded protein: CASSQDRTNEKLFF.

J is TRBJ2-1 and V is TRBV14; 8 nucleotides agree with TRBD2. Trimming removed 5 bases from V and 5 bases from J; junction bases left unmatched: 5. Germline-derived CDR1 and CDR2 are SGHDN and FVKESK. The CDR3 is 14 amino acids. CDR3 loop: CASSSGLANNEQFF. The CDR3 DNA follows: TGTGCCAGCAGCAGTGGACTAGCCAACAATGAGCAGTTCTTC.

Comments on this clonotype: One end of the junction is discordant with germline, which a read error may explain. This sequence joins TRBV10-3 and TRBJ2-3, with D unresolved. Germline CDR1 reads ENHRY; CDR2 reads SYGVKD. This CDR3 comprises 15 residues. Written as DNA, the CDR3 is TGTGCCATGAGCCTCCAGGCTGTGAGCACAGATACGCTGTATTTT. It encodes CAMSLQAVSTDTLYF.

This chain joins TRBV6-8 and TRBJ2-3; D not certain. Deletions cut 0 bases from V and 14 bases from J, with 30 bases between. Germline V lookup: CDR1 MNHGY, CDR2 SAAAGT. The CDR3 length is 18 residues. Here the CDR3 DNA reads TGTGCCAGCAGTTACTCGCGTTGGTCTTACGTAAACACCGGTAAGCTGTATTTT. This encodes CASSYSRWSYVNTGKLYF.

This clonotype was picked up many times. V usage is TRBV6-5 and J usage is TRBJ2-1; 11 bases map to TRBD1. The J call may be mistaken, given a closer DNA end match to TRBJ2-7. The germline gives CDR1 MNHEY, CDR2 SVGAGI. The CDR3 sequence is 17 residues long. CDR3 residues: CASSYSRTGGPIYEQYF. CDR3 bases: TGTGCCAGCAGTTACTCAAGGACAGGGGGCCCCATTTACGAGCAGTACTTC.

This clonotype has a handful of counts. In DNA form, the CDR3 reads TGTGCAACATCGCGGGGAGGGCCTCTGGGTGAGCAGTTCTTC. Protein sequence: CATSRGGPLGEQFF. J is TRBJ2-1 and V is TRBV30; 7 positions match TRBD2. This CDR3 has 14 amino acids. CDR1 and CDR2 from the germline V gene are GTSNPN and SVGIG (reference sequence). Full variable domain (remainder filled in from reference TRBV30 and TRBJ2-1): SQTIHQWPATLVQPVGSPLSLECTVEGTSNPNLYWYRQAAGRGLQLLFYSVGIGQISSEVPQNLSASRPQDRQFILSSKKLLLSDSGFYLCATSRGGPLGEQFFGPGTRLTVL.

The genes are TRBV6-1 and TRBJ1-6, with 10 positions matching TRBD1. Germline assignment: CDR1 MNHNS and CDR2 SASEGT. V lost 5 bases to trimming and J lost 19 bases; unmatched junction nucleotides: 14. This CDR3 region has 14 residues. In nucleotides, the CDR3 is TGTGCCAGCAGTCCAACGACAGGGGGCTACGAGCAGCACTTT. It specifies CASSPTTGGYEQHF.